This TCR beta chain comes out of a study of metastatic and nonmetastatic thyroid tumors. At the level of the study: A comparison of repertoires was made across blood and tumor or nodule tissue from malignant and benign thyroid patients.

Study-level results: Versus benign nodules, malignant thyroid tumors reportedly had significantly higher TCR beta diversity, in blood and tumor.

The entire patient cohort was treatment-naive prior to thyroid surgery. Trimming cost V 6 bases and J 7 bases, with 19 bases left between them. This CDR3 region has 15 residues. Germline V gene sequence: CDR1 KGHSH, CDR2 LQKENI. As for this clone: Its specificity is unknown.

TCRdb re-called the PCR reads via MiXCR. The repertoire holds about 38,000 clones, about 30% seen once, with about a tenth in the top ten. The source material was blood. The V gene is TRBV18, the J gene TRBJ1-5; D is unresolved. This TCR came from a male donor with papillary thyroid cancer or a benign thyroid nodule (not recorded which). Some clones in this sample may be carry-over from other donors' samples. In DNA form, the CDR3 reads TGTGCCAGCTCCCTTGGACCCGAACCATGGCAGCCCCAGCATTTT. The encoded protein is CASSLGPEPWQPQHF.